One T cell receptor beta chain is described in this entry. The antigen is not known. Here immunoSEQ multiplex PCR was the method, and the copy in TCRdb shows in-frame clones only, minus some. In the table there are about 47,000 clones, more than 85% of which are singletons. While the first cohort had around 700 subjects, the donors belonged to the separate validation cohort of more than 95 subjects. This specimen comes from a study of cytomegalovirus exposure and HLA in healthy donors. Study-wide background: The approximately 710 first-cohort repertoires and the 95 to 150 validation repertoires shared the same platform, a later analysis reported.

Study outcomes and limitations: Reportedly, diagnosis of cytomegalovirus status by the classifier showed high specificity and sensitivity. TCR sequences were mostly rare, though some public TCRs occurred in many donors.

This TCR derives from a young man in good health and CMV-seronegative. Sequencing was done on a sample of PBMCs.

The DNA of the CDR3 is TGTGCCAGCAGGGGGACAGCCGCGGTTGAAAAACTGTTTTTT. This encodes CASRGTAAVEKLFF. The chain joins TRBV2 to TRBJ1-4, with 7 bases lining up with TRBD1. V was pared by 6 bases and J by 7 bases, with 8 bases of the junction left unmatched. The CDR3 has 14 residues. From germline, CDR1 is SNHLY and CDR2 FYNNEI. The full variable domain, its missing parts supplied by reference TRBV2 and TRBJ1-4, is EPEVTQTPSHQVTQMGQEVILRCVPISNHLYFYWYRQILGQKVEFLVSFYNNEISEKSEIFDDQFSVERPDGSNFTLKIRSTKLEDSAMYFCASRGTAAVEKLFFGSGTQLSVL.